The 28 T cell receptor beta chains below were found in one sample sequenced in a study of T cell clonality in common variable immunodeficiency. Sequencing used immunoSEQ multiplex PCR; TCRdb keeps in-frame clones, though not all of them. This sample carries approximately 52,000 clones and no singletons, and 3% to 3.5% goes to the top ten. The sequencing input was peripheral blood mononuclear cells. These receptors all come from a person aged 18 to 70 in good health.

About this clone: The read ends 3 residues early relative to the CDR3; the germline J gene fills the gap. V and J are TRBV7-9 and TRBJ1-2, with 9 bases identical to TRBD1. The CDR3 extends over 14 amino acids. After removal of 5 bases from V and 4 bases from J, the junction contained 5 bases not matched to a gene. Looked up from germline, CDR1 is SEHNR and CDR2 is FQNEAQ (reference sequence). CDR3 sequence reads: CASSVPDRGYGYTF. The sequenced part of the CDR3 DNA is TGTGCCAGCAGCGTCCCGGACAGGGGCTATGGC.

This clone ranks as medium-sized. Sequencing ends 3 residues short of the CDR3 end; the germline J gene provides the rest. The rearrangement uses TRBV5-1 and TRBJ2-1; D is possibly TRBD2 (5 bases). This CDR3 has 14 residues. Germline V gene sequence: CDR1 SGHRS, CDR2 YFSETQ. Trimming removed 4 bases at V and 5 bases at J, with 13 bases between. Here the CDR3 reads CASSRGSANNEQFF. The sequenced CDR3 bases are TGCGCCAGCAGCCGAGGTAGCGCAAACAATGAG. Using reference TRBV5-1 and TRBJ2-1 for the parts outside the CDR3, the full variable domain is KAGVTQTPRYLIKTRGQQVTLSCSPISGHRSVSWYQQTPGQGLQFLFEYFSETQRNKGNFPGRFSGRQFSNSRSEMNVSTLELGDSALYLCASSRGSANNEQFFGPGTRLTVL.

A word on this clone: The sequenced fragment ends 3 residues before the CDR3 boundary, so the rest is inferred from the germline J gene. The V gene is TRBV13, the J gene TRBJ2-3, with 10 bases aligning to TRBD2. CDR3 length equals 14 residues. CDR1 is PRHDT, CDR2 FYEKMQ, per germline (reference sequence). CDR3 amino acids: CASSYGLAAGTQYF. The covered CDR3 bases are TGTGCCAGCAGCTACGGACTAGCGGCCGGGACG.

In its sample, this clone was seen many times. The read terminates 3 residues before the CDR3 end, so the remaining end is supplied by the germline J gene. The rearrangement uses TRBV10-3 and TRBJ1-1, with unresolved D. The CDR3 has 14 amino acids. Trimming pared 2 bases from V and 0 bases from J, leaving 7 bases between. Germline values: CDR1 ENHRY, CDR2 SYGVKD. CDR3 DNA (partial): TGTGCCATCAGTGAGGCTAGTGTGAACACTGAA. Its translation: CAISEASVNTE. The full CDR3 sequence reads CAISEASVNTEAFF.

This clone occurred many times. The CDR3 end is not reached by the read, which stops 3 residues before it; the germline J gene fills it in. This chain uses TRBV11-2 with TRBJ1-1, with 8 bases identical to TRBD1. This CDR3 is built from 13 residues. The germline V gene encodes CDR1 SGHAT and CDR2 FQNNGV. Partial CDR3 DNA: TGTGCCAGCAGCCCAGGGGACAGGTCTTTC. It encodes CASSPGDRSF. The entire CDR3 reads CASSPGDRSFAFF.

Ten or more counts support this clone. The DNA ends 3 residues before the CDR3 does, and the rest of the CDR3 is filled in from the germline J gene. This chain connects TRBV7-9 to TRBJ2-5; 13 nucleotides agree with TRBD2. Germline assignment: CDR1 SEHNR and CDR2 FQNEAQ (reference sequence). The trim removed 4 bases at V and 5 bases at J, leaving 4 bases unmatched. The CDR3 length is 15 residues. CDR3 protein: CASSSALAGGETQYF. The covered CDR3 bases are TGTGCCAGCAGCTCCGCACTAGCGGGAGGGGAGACC.

The table lists this clone with many counts. Read coverage stops 3 residues before the CDR3 terminus; the germline J gene supplies the remainder. The chain uses TRBV5-5 and TRBJ2-5; no clear D. CDR1 and CDR2 (germline): SGHKS, YYEKEE (reference sequence). The V end lost 4 bases, the J end lost 0 bases, and 10 bases lay between the germline ends. This CDR3 contains 14 residues. The CDR3 bases that were read are TGTGCCAGCAGCCCAGACAACAACCAAGAGACC. This codes for CASSPDNNQET. The CDR3 reads in full as CASSPDNNQETQYF.

In its sample, this clone was seen a few times. The read halts 3 residues ahead of the CDR3 end, with the missing end drawn from the germline J gene. The rearrangement joins TRBV2 to TRBJ2-1; 7 positions match TRBD2. The CDR3 extends over 14 amino acids. Germline values: CDR1 SNHLY, CDR2 FYNNEI. The ends lost 4 bases at V and 5 bases at J; junction bases unmatched: 5. The CDR3 protein is CASSVGLQNNEQFF. Incomplete CDR3 DNA: TGTGCCAGCAGTGTGGGACTACAAAACAATGAG.

At least ten counts were recorded for this clone. Read sequence stops 3 residues before the CDR3 end, and the germline J gene provides the missing end. The V call is TRBV30, the J call TRBJ2-1; tentative D call: TRBD1 (6 bases). V lost 1 base and J 2 bases, leaving 6 bases between the germline ends. The germline gives CDR1 GTSNPN, CDR2 SVGIG (reference sequence). CDR3 length: 13 residues. CDR3 DNA (partial): TGTGCCTGGAGTGAGGGGGCCTACAATGAG. Protein sequence: CAWSEGAYNE. The CDR3 as a whole reads CAWSEGAYNEQFF.

This clone was seen ten or more times. The read terminates 3 residues ahead of where the CDR3 ends, so the germline J gene completes it. The chain recombines TRBV6-4 with TRBJ2-1; TRBD2 aligns across 11 bases. In germline, CDR1 is MRHNA, CDR2 SNTAGT. The CDR3 totals 15 residues. V dropped 5 bases and J dropped 3; count of bases not matched to a gene: 3. CDR3 amino acids: CASSPLAGDYNEQFF. The CDR3 DNA, read in part, is TGTGCCAGCAGTCCACTAGCGGGAGACTACAATGAG.

In this sample, this clone turned up many times. Sequencing ends 3 residues short of the CDR3 end; the germline J gene provides the rest. V gene TRBV5-6 combines with J gene TRBJ2-5, with D perhaps TRBD2 (6 bases). Between the trimmed V and J ends, which lost 4 bases and 1 base, there was a span of 11 bases. This CDR3 spans 14 amino acids. From germline, CDR1 is SGHDT and CDR2 YYEEEE. CDR3: CASSQGLPQETQYF. CDR3 DNA, as far as it was read: TGTGCCAGCAGCCAGGGACTGCCCCAAGAGACC.

In its sample, this clone was seen a few times. The sequence runs out 3 residues before the end of the CDR3; the remainder is reconstructed from the germline J gene. V usage is TRBV7-9 and J usage is TRBJ1-5; TRBD1 is a possible D gene (6 bases). This CDR3 region has 13 residues. V was trimmed by 5 bases and J by 6 bases, leaving 11 bases between them. Germline V gives CDR1 SEHNR, CDR2 FQNEAQ (reference sequence). The sequenced part of the CDR3 DNA is TGTGCCAGCAGCCCCCGCAGGGGTCAGCCC. Amino acids: CASSPRRGQP. The full-length CDR3 reads as CASSPRRGQPQHF.

To note about this clone: The read ends 3 residues early relative to the CDR3; the germline J gene fills the gap. The rearrangement links TRBV18 to TRBJ2-2; D may be TRBD1 (6 bases). This CDR3 has 14 residues. The germline gives CDR1 KGHSH, CDR2 LQKENI. The covered CDR3 bases are TGTGCCAGCTCACGACAGGAAGGTAATGAAAAG. Amino acids: CASSRQEGNEK. The CDR3 as a whole reads CASSRQEGNEKLFF.

This clone was observed at least ten times. Read sequence stops 3 residues before the CDR3 end, and the germline J gene provides the missing end. This rearrangement joins TRBV12-3 or TRBV12-4 to TRBJ2-1; weak D call: TRBD2 (6 bases). The CDR3 consists of 15 residues. V dropped 1 base and J dropped 5 bases, with 12 bases sitting between them. The CDR3 is CASSLVEAGDNEQFF. CDR3 DNA, as far as it was read: TGTGCCAGCAGTTTAGTGGAAGCGGGTGACAATGAG.

This clone was observed many times. The CDR3 goes on 3 residues after the read ends, and that part is filled in from the germline J gene. The genes are TRBV6-2 or TRBV6-3 and TRBJ2-4, with 12 bases fitting TRBD2. This CDR3 has 16 residues. CDR1 and CDR2 (germline): MNHEY, SVGEGT. The CDR3 DNA, read in part, is TGTGCCAGCAGTTACGGTACGGGGACTAGCGGGTCGCGT. It specifies CASSYGTGTSGSR. The CDR3, in full, reads CASSYGTGTSGSRQYF.

This clone occurred many times. The CDR3 goes on 3 residues after the read ends, and that part is filled in from the germline J gene. This sequence joins TRBV20-1 and TRBJ2-7; tentative D call: TRBD2 (6 bases). Germline V gene sequence: CDR1 DFQATT, CDR2 SNEGSKA (reference sequence). CDR3 length: 14 amino acids. The V gene lost 6 bases and the J gene lost 0 bases, with 15 bases spanning the gap. The sequenced part of the CDR3 DNA is TGCAGTGCAGAATCGGACTACAGCTCCTACGAG. Amino acid sequence: CSAESDYSSYE. The entire CDR3 reads CSAESDYSSYEQYF.

Notes on this clone: The read ends 3 residues shy of where the CDR3 ends; the end is completed using the germline J gene. J is TRBJ2-5 and V is TRBV7-3, with 9 bases matching TRBD1. V shed 3 bases, J shed 5 bases, and the junction held 7 bases outside the gene matches. The CDR3 extends over 15 amino acids. Germline values: CDR1 SGHTA, CDR2 FQGTGA. The covered CDR3 bases are TGTGCCAGCAGCTTCTCCGGGACAGGGCTTGAGACC. Encoded protein: CASSFSGTGLET. Given in full, the CDR3 is CASSFSGTGLETQYF.

The table lists this clone with many counts. The CDR3 end is not reached by the read, which stops 3 residues before it; the germline J gene fills it in. V gene TRBV28 combines with J gene TRBJ2-5; TRBD2 aligns across 7 bases. The V segment lost 4 bases and the J segment 4 bases; nucleotides outside the gene matches: 6. CDR1 is MDHEN, CDR2 SYDVKM, per germline. This CDR3 has 14 residues. The sequenced CDR3 bases are TGTGCCAGCAGTTGGACTAGTCTAGGAGAGACC. Its protein product is CASSWTSLGET. The entire CDR3 sequence reads CASSWTSLGETQYF.

To note about this clone: The read is 3 residues too short to cover the CDR3 end, so that end is filled in from the germline J gene. The chain couples TRBV7-2 to TRBJ2-7, with unresolved D. CDR1 is SGHTA, CDR2 FQGNSA, per germline. V lost 2 bases and J lost 6, with 17 bases in between. The CDR3 is made up of 15 amino acids. This CDR3 is CASSLRILDPGEQYF. CDR3 bases read: TGTGCCAGCAGCTTACGAATCCTAGATCCGGGCGAG.

The table lists this clone with many counts. The read terminates 3 residues ahead of where the CDR3 ends, so the germline J gene completes it. V is TRBV7-3 and J is TRBJ1-1; D is perhaps TRBD1 (5 bases). This CDR3 contains 14 residues. Germline V CDR1 and CDR2: SGHTA, FQGTGA. The V gene lost 5 bases and the J gene lost 2 bases, with 12 bases spanning the gap. CDR3 sequence reads: CASSAQGDNTEAFF. Incomplete CDR3 DNA: TGTGCCAGCAGCGCTCAGGGAGACAACACTGAA.

In its sample, this clone was seen many times. The missing CDR3 end, 3 residues past where the read stops, is filled in from the germline J gene. The chain is built from TRBV18 and TRBJ2-3; tentatively, D is TRBD2 (5 bases). Germline V gene sequence: CDR1 KGHSH, CDR2 LQKENI. CDR3 size: 16 residues. CDR3 sequence reads: CASSPPSSGTGKTQYF. Incomplete CDR3 DNA: TGTGCCAGCTCACCACCGAGCTCAGGTACGGGGAAGACG.

This clone has at least ten counts. Read coverage stops 3 residues before the CDR3 terminus; the germline J gene supplies the remainder. The J gene is TRBJ2-3, the V gene TRBV23-1; TRBD1 matches 7 bases. TRBV23-1 is treated as an ORF (open reading frame) with a function not yet certain. Trimming took 10 bases from V and 6 from J; bases not matched to a gene: 7. CDR3 size: 12 residues. The CDR3 is CATHQTGDTQYF. Incomplete CDR3 DNA: TGCGCCACCCACCAGACAGGGGATACG.

This clone has ten or more counts. Sequencing ends 3 residues short of the CDR3 end; the germline J gene provides the rest. V and J are TRBV5-6 and TRBJ2-7; D uncertain. CDR3 size: 12 residues. In germline, CDR1 is SGHDT, CDR2 YYEEEE. V shed 0 bases and J shed 5 bases, with 6 bases lying between them. CDR3 sequence reads: CASSLGANEQYF. The DNA read from the CDR3 is TGTGCCAGCAGCTTGGGGGCCAACGAG.

As for this clone: The CDR3 is cut off 3 residues early in the read; its end comes from the germline J gene. The chain joins TRBV18 to TRBJ1-2; D may be TRBD1 (5 bases). Trimming stripped 6 bases from V and 2 bases from J, with 19 bases between. CDR1 is KGHSH, CDR2 LQKENI, per germline. CDR3 size: 16 residues. CDR3: CASSSRSPGHNYGYTF. Partial CDR3 DNA: TGTGCCAGCTCCTCCCGGAGCCCAGGGCACAACTATGGC.

A word on this clone: The read stops 3 residues short of the end of the CDR3; the missing end is completed from the germline J gene. V is TRBV30 and J is TRBJ1-2; 10 nucleotides agree with TRBD1. The CDR3 length is 15 residues. CDR1 is GTSNPN and CDR2 is SVGIG in the germline V gene (reference sequence). Here the CDR3 reads CAWSVGTGERNDYTF. Partial CDR3 DNA: TGTGCCTGGAGTGTCGGGACAGGGGAGAGAAACGAC.

In this sample, this clone turned up many times. The CDR3 end falls 3 residues outside the read, so it is completed with the germline J gene. This chain links TRBV20-1 with TRBJ1-1; 7 bases align to TRBD1. CDR1 is DFQATT and CDR2 is SNEGSKA in the germline V gene (reference sequence). This CDR3 has 15 residues. J gave up 1 base and V 5 bases, and 10 bases lay outside the gene matches. CDR3 region: CSALTPGQRNTEAFF. The sequenced part of the CDR3 DNA is TGCAGTGCTCTAACTCCGGGACAGAGGAACACTGAA.

There are many counts of this clone. The read is 3 residues too short to cover the CDR3 end, so that end is filled in from the germline J gene. The gene calls are TRBV12-3 or TRBV12-4 and TRBJ2-7; tentatively, D is TRBD1 (6 bases). Trimming took off 6 bases at V and 6 bases at J, with 15 bases between the two ends. The CDR3 has 13 residues. The CDR3 here is CASSSQGLGEQYF. Incomplete CDR3 DNA: TGTGCCAGCAGCTCACAGGGATTGGGCGAG.

Of note for this clone: The read stops 3 residues short of the end of the CDR3; the missing end is completed from the germline J gene. This sequence joins TRBV19 and TRBJ2-1, with D possibly matching TRBD2 (6 bases). Germline V gene data show CDR1 as LNHDA and CDR2 as SQIVND (reference sequence). This CDR3 has 15 amino acids. Trimming stripped 2 bases from V and 6 bases from J, with 14 bases between. CDR3 loop: CASSISQGGSNEQFF. CDR3 bases read: TGTGCCAGTAGTATATCGCAGGGAGGATCCAATGAG.